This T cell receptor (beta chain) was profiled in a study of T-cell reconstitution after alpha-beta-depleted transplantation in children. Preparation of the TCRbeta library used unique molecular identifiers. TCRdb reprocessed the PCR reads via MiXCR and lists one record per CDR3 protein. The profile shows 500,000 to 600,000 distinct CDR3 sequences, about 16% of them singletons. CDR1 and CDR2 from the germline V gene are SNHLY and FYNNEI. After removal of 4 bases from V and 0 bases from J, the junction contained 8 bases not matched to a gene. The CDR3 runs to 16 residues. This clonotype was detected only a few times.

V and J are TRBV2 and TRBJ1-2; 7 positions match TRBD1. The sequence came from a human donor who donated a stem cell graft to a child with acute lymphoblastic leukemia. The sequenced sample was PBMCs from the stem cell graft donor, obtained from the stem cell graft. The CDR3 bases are TGTGCCAGCAGTGTAAGCGGCGGACAGGCTAACTATGGCTACACCTTC. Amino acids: CASSVSGGQANYGYTF.